This T cell receptor (beta chain) was sequenced during a study of regulatory T cells in long-lasting Graves disease. Trimming took 4 bases from V and 0 from J, leaving 6 bases between them. Germline CDR1 reads LNHDA; CDR2 reads SQIVND (reference sequence). The CDR3 consists of 13 residues. Regarding time point: newly diagnosed GD, antithyroid drugs for less than 3 months. There was RNA extracted from PBMCs, and the TCR library was made from it. HTBI primers from iRepertoire and Arm-PCR of CDR3 regions yielded the TCR beta libraries. TCRdb passed the multiplex PCR reads through MiXCR, listing each CDR3 protein once. The table has about 220,000 distinct CDR3 sequences, approximately 19% seen once. The same data also went into a second study, on T cells in Graves' hyperthyroidism and ophthalmopathy.

The chain uses TRBV19 and TRBJ1-1; the D gene is possibly TRBD1 (5 bases). The sequences come from peripheral blood mononuclear cells (PBMCs), collected at new diagnosis, from a patient treated with antithyroid drugs. This clonotype originated in a woman aged 25 to 45 with Graves disease. CDR3 sequence: CASSRQLNTEAFF. The CDR3 nucleotides are TGTGCCAGTAGTAGACAGCTGAACACTGAAGCTTTCTTT.